What follows are 23 T cell receptor beta chains derived from one specimen sequenced in a study of T cell repertoires in cytomegalovirus infection. These receptors are not linked to any known antigen. TCRdb fed the reads into MiXCR, producing one record per CDR3 protein. This sample has more than 55,000 distinct CDR3 sequences, with 20% found just once. Sequencing used CD8+ T cells from cultured PBMCs, obtained from culture after CMV antigen stimulation. These receptors were taken from a human donor in good health (CMV status not recorded). Some clones in this sample may be carry-over from other donors' samples.

The chain carries TRBV12-3 or TRBV12-4 and TRBJ1-1, with D perhaps matching TRBD1 (5 bases). V was pared by 7 bases and J by 1 base, with 13 bases between. The CDR3 sequence is 14 residues long. CDR3 amino acids: CASNRGGRNTEAFF. The CDR3 DNA reads TGTGCCAGCAATCGGGGCGGGCGGAACACTGAAGCTTTCTTT.

This chain links TRBV7-8 with TRBJ2-1, with 7 bases aligning to TRBD2. From germline, CDR1 is SGHVS and CDR2 FQNEAQ. After removal of 0 bases from V and 5 bases from J, the junction contained 13 bases not matched to a gene. CDR3 length: 18 amino acids. The CDR3 reads CASSLAIPLRGRHNEQFF. The DNA for the CDR3 is TGTGCCAGCAGCTTAGCAATCCCCCTGCGGGGGAGACACAATGAGCAGTTCTTC.

The chain links TRBV7-2 to TRBJ1-1; D remains unclear. V lost 0 bases to trimming and J lost 4 bases, with 9 bases between them. CDR1 SGHTA and CDR2 FQGNSA come from the germline V gene. The CDR3 sequence is 14 residues long. CDR3 in amino acids: CASSLANRGTEAFF. The CDR3 DNA reads as TGTGCCAGCAGCTTAGCGAATCGCGGCACTGAAGCTTTCTTT. The full variable domain, in which reference TRBV7-2 and TRBJ1-1 provide the parts outside the CDR3, is GAGVSQSPSNKVTEKGKDVELRCDPISGHTALYWYRQSLGQGLEFLIYFQGNSAPDKSGLPSDRFSAERTGGSVSTLTIQRTQQEDSAVYLCASSLANRGTEAFFGQGTRLTVV.

The CDR3 sequence is CASGDYGSNEQFF. In DNA, the CDR3 is TGTGCCAGCGGGGATTACGGCAGCAATGAGCAGTTCTTC. The chain employs TRBV6-5 and TRBJ2-1; D uncertain. Trimming shortened V by 8 bases and J by 6 bases, and 14 bases separated the two germline ends. The CDR3 covers 13 residues. The germline V gene has CDR1 MNHEY and CDR2 SVGAGI.

The chain uses TRBV7-2 and TRBJ2-3, with D tentatively TRBD1 or TRBD2 (5 bases each). This CDR3 has 14 residues. Germline CDR1 is SGHTA and CDR2 is FQGNSA. The V gene lost 4 bases and the J gene lost 1 base, with 9 bases spanning the gap. In nucleotides, the CDR3 is TGTGCCAGCAGCTCCCGGGGCGGCACAGATACGCAGTATTTT. Encoded protein: CASSSRGGTDTQYF.

The chain employs TRBV7-6 and TRBJ1-4; D uncertain. CDR3 size: 13 residues. The germline V gene has CDR1 SGHVS and CDR2 FNYEAQ. Trimming took off 4 bases at V and 8 bases at J, with 11 bases between the two ends. Here the CDR3 DNA reads TGTGCCAGCAGCTCCGTAGGAAGAGAAAAACTGTTTTTT. It is translated as CASSSVGREKLFF.

The genes are TRBV6-2 or TRBV6-3 and TRBJ2-3, with D uncertain. This CDR3 is built from 13 residues. Per germline, CDR1 MNHEY and CDR2 SVGEGT. V lost 6 bases and J 5 bases, leaving 12 bases between the germline ends. CDR3 sequence: CASSNDGGDTQYF. The CDR3 nucleotides read TGTGCCAGCAGCAATGACGGCGGAGATACGCAGTATTTT.

The rearrangement links TRBV5-5 to TRBJ1-1; D remains ambiguous. Germline V gene lookup returns CDR1 SGHKS and CDR2 YYEKEE (reference sequence). With 4 bases removed from V and 5 bases from J, the gap between germline ends came to 9 bases. The CDR3 is made up of 12 amino acids. This CDR3 reads CASSIRETEAFF. CDR3 bases: TGTGCCAGCAGCATCAGAGAGACTGAAGCTTTCTTT.

There are many counts of this clonotype. V and J are TRBV7-9 and TRBJ2-3; no firm D call. CDR1 is SEHNR and CDR2 is FQNEAQ in the germline V gene (reference sequence). V was clipped by 1 base and J by 2 bases, with 7 bases between them. The CDR3 has 14 residues. CDR3 coding DNA: TGTGCCAGCAGCTTAGAACAGTTCACAGATACGCAGTATTTT. As protein: CASSLEQFTDTQYF.

The chain is built from TRBV5-1 and TRBJ1-1, with D possibly being TRBD1 (5 bases). Germline loops: CDR1 SGHRS, CDR2 YFSETQ. Trimming removed 0 bases from V and 0 bases from J, with 9 bases in between. The CDR3 is made up of 15 amino acids. The CDR3 coding sequence is TGCGCCAGCAGCTTGGGGGGCGGAATGAACACTGAAGCTTTCTTT. Translating it yields CASSLGGGMNTEAFF.

CDR3 sequence reads: CASSPDGQETQYF. CDR3 coding DNA: TGTGCCAGCAGCCCGGACGGCCAAGAGACCCAGTACTTC. This chain joins TRBV7-6 and TRBJ2-5; no firm D call. Germline V gene sequence: CDR1 SGHVS, CDR2 FNYEAQ. The V end was cut by 5 bases, the J end by 1 base, with 8 bases between. The CDR3 extends over 13 amino acids.

This clonotype was found a few times. The CDR3 spells CASSYLQGSYNEQFF. CDR3 in DNA: TGTGCCAGCAGTTATCTGCAGGGCTCCTACAATGAGCAGTTCTTC. V and J are TRBV6-2 or TRBV6-3 and TRBJ2-1; possible D gene TRBD1, 5 bases. V lost 3 bases, J lost 0 bases, and 9 bases lay in between. The germline V gene has CDR1 MNHEY and CDR2 SVGEGT. This CDR3 comprises 15 residues.

The chain combines TRBV12-3 or TRBV12-4 with TRBJ2-1; 9 bases map to TRBD2. The V gene end was trimmed by 3 bases and the J gene end by 3 bases; junction bases not matched to a gene: 0. The CDR3 length is 14 residues. CDR3 sequence (DNA): TGTGCCAGCAGTTTGACTAGCGGCTACAATGAGCAGTTCTTC. This codes for CASSLTSGYNEQFF.

In this sample, this clonotype turned up a few times. The V gene is TRBV19, the J gene TRBJ1-1; D is perhaps TRBD1 (6 bases). This CDR3 is 13 amino acids long. V was shortened by 10 bases and J by 1 base, with 13 bases between the two germline ends. Germline V gene lookup returns CDR1 LNHDA and CDR2 SQIVND (reference sequence). The CDR3 reads CATTGLGNTEAFF. The DNA of the CDR3 is TGTGCCACCACAGGGCTCGGGAACACTGAAGCTTTCTTT.

This chain's CDR3 is CASSKTTLNTEAFF. DNA for the CDR3: TGTGCCAGCAGTAAGACAACCCTGAACACTGAAGCTTTCTTT. The chain is built from TRBV6-5 and TRBJ1-1, with D unresolved. CDR1 is MNHEY, CDR2 SVGAGI, per germline. This CDR3 spans 14 amino acids. Trimming removed 5 bases at V and 0 bases at J, with 10 bases between.

This clonotype was seen many times. The rearrangement joins TRBV7-8 to TRBJ1-3, with TRBD1 matching 8 bases. The CDR3 has 16 residues. With 0 bases clipped from V and 2 bases from J, the junction kept 3 bases outside the gene matches. CDR1 and CDR2 from the germline V gene are SGHVS and FQNEAQ. The CDR3 spells CASSLADRVAGNTIYF. DNA of the CDR3: TGTGCCAGCAGCTTAGCGGACAGGGTGGCTGGAAACACCATATATTTT.

The gene calls are TRBV29-1 and TRBJ2-1; D may match TRBD1 or TRBD2 (5 bases each). Between the trimmed V and J ends, which lost 6 bases and 4 bases, there was a span of 10 bases. CDR1 and CDR2 (germline): SQVTM, ANQGSEA. CDR3 length: 12 residues. CDR3 in amino acids: CSVRDGYNEQFF. The DNA for the CDR3 is TGCAGCGTCCGGGACGGGTACAATGAGCAGTTCTTC.

The chain links TRBV12-3 or TRBV12-4 to TRBJ1-2; TRBD1 matches at 7 bases. J lost 6 bases, V lost 5 bases, and 3 bases had no gene match. CDR3 length equals 12 residues. CDR3 nucleotides: TGTGCCAGCAGTCCCCAGGGGGATGGCTACACCTTC. Translation gives CASSPQGDGYTF.

About this clonotype: One end of the junction varies from germline; a read error may be responsible. The chain has TRBV6-1 and TRBJ2-1, with D possibly being TRBD2 (5 bases). The CDR3 runs to 16 residues. Germline V gene sequence: CDR1 MNHNS, CDR2 SASEGT. In DNA form, the CDR3 reads TGTGCCAGCAGTCAAGCGGACGGATATACCTACAATGAGCAGTTCTTC. This gives the protein CASSQADGYTYNEQFF.

The chain recombines TRBV6-1 with TRBJ2-7; D not certain. The CDR3 loop spans 10 amino acids. V was clipped by 6 bases and J by 4 bases, with 4 bases between them. CDR1 is MNHNS and CDR2 is SASEGT in the germline V gene. The CDR3 loop is CASRLYEQYF. DNA for the CDR3: TGTGCCAGCAGGTTGTACGAGCAGTACTTC.

The V gene is TRBV7-2, the J gene TRBJ1-6, with 8 bases identical to TRBD1. J gave up 8 bases and V 6 bases, and 12 bases lay outside the gene matches. Germline CDR1 reads SGHTA; CDR2 reads FQGNSA. This CDR3 comprises 16 residues. This CDR3 reads CASSSTGGAYDSPLHF. The CDR3 DNA sequence: TGTGCCAGCAGTTCCACAGGGGGAGCGTACGATTCACCCCTCCACTTT. The whole variable domain, filled in from reference TRBV7-2 and TRBJ1-6, reads GAGVSQSPSNKVTEKGKDVELRCDPISGHTALYWYRQSLGQGLEFLIYFQGNSAPDKSGLPSDRFSAERTGGSVSTLTIQRTQQEDSAVYLCASSSTGGAYDSPLHFGNGTRLTVT.

This sequence joins TRBV12-2 and TRBJ2-2. TRBV12-2 is designated a pseudogene. The CDR3 length is 16 residues. The CDR3 sequence: CASRSAKRLITGELFF. The CDR3 DNA is TGTGCAAGTCGCTCCGCCAAAAGGTTGATCACCGGGGAGCTGTTTTTT.

The chain joins TRBV5-6 to TRBJ1-1; unclear D gene. CDR3 length equals 17 residues. Trimming took off 4 bases at V and 0 bases at J, with 19 bases between the two ends. Germline loops: CDR1 SGHDT, CDR2 YYEEEE. Here the CDR3 reads CASSLGRYRIMNTEAFF. CDR3 coding DNA: TGTGCCAGCAGCCTCGGTCGGTACAGAATTATGAACACTGAAGCTTTCTTT.